This entry is about one T cell receptor (beta chain). The sample belongs to a study of blood T cell repertoires in COVID-19. Looking at the study overall: Samples taken during acute and convalescent COVID-19 were collected in the United States, Italy and Spain. PBMCs, B-cell-depleted T cells, or T cells provided the cDNA or gDNA that made up the material.

Authors' methods: Amplification with reference gene primers provided the estimates of nucleated cell counts. Profiled with immunoSEQ multiplex PCR; TCRdb holds only in-frame clones, not every one. V, J and clone size are taken as reported in that table, and D and trimming were inferred from the DNA itself. This sample has about 100,000 clones, with roughly 84% found just once. V was clipped by 10 bases and J by 3 bases, with 11 bases between them. Germline CDR1 ENHRY, CDR2 SYGVKD. This CDR3 contains 12 residues. The chain is built from TRBV10-3 and TRBJ2-3, with D possibly being TRBD1 (6 bases). Sequencing input: peripheral blood. The TCR sequence derives from a human donor in a cohort sampled during active COVID-19. This CDR3 is CASSQGTDTQYF. CDR3 DNA sequence: TGTGCCAGTTCGCAGGGGACAGATACGCAGTATTTT.